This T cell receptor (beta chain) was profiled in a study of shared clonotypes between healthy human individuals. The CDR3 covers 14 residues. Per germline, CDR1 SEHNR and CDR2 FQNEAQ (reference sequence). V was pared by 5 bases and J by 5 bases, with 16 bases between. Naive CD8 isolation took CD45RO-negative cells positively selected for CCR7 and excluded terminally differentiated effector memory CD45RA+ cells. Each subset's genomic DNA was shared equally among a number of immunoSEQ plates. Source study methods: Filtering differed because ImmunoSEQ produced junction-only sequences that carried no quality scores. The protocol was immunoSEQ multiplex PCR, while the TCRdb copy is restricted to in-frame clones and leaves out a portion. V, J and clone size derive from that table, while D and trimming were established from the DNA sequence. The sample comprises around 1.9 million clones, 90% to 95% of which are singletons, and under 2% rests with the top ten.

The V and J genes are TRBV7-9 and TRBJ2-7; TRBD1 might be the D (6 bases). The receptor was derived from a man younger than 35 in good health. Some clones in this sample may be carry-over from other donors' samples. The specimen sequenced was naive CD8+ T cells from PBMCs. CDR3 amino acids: CASSQHTGSNEQYF. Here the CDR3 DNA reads TGTGCCAGCAGCCAACATACAGGGAGCAACGAGCAGTACTTC.